The clone carrying this T cell receptor (beta chain) showed up just a few times. This entry comes from a study of neoadjuvant anti-PD-1 for oral cavity cancer. About the research overall: Non-progressing patients received a fourth nivolumab dose near day 43, then surgery on days 50-56.

Time point indicated: after neoadjuvant nivolumab, at surgical resection. Patients were newly diagnosed with stage II-IVA oral cavity squamous cell carcinoma without prior systemic or radiation treatment. The protocol was immunoSEQ multiplex PCR, while the TCRdb copy is restricted to in-frame clones and leaves out a portion. The data show approximately 43,000 clones, 60% to 80% seen once. The V gene's germline CDR1 is LNHNV and CDR2 YYDKDF (reference sequence). Between the trimmed V and J ends, which lost 0 bases and 2 bases, there was a span of 7 bases. The CDR3 sequence is 14 residues long. This specimen consisted of PBMCs, obtained after nivolumab (anti-PD-1) treatment. The chain is built from TRBV15 and TRBJ1-1, with D unresolved. The sequence was collected from a person aged 35-79 years with oral cavity squamous cell carcinoma. The CDR3 sequence is CATSRDLANTEAFF. CDR3 coding DNA: TGTGCCACCAGCAGAGATCTGGCTAACACTGAAGCTTTCTTT.